This TCR beta chain was recovered during a study of shared clonotypes between healthy human individuals. Caucasian adults living in Nashville, Tennessee, provided all samples. Around 97 million PBMCs supplied genomic DNA for unsorted samples. CDR1 is SGHAT, CDR2 FQNNGV, per germline. Trimming took off 1 base at V and 8 bases at J, with 14 bases between the two ends. There are 15 residues in the CDR3. Spread over ten immunoSEQ deep assay plates, unsorted PBMC DNA underwent sequencing. The table came from immunoSEQ multiplex PCR; TCRdb's copy has only in-frame clones and leaves some out. The table records about 490,000 clones, over 70% of them present only once.

V gene TRBV11-2 combines with J gene TRBJ1-4; D unclear. This receptor was obtained from a woman aged 40 to 50 in good health. Some clones in this sample may be carry-over from other donors' samples. Sequencing used PBMCs. CDR3 nucleotide sequence: TGTGCCAGCAGCTTAGGTATAGGGAGGACGGAAAAACTGTTTTTT. It is translated as CASSLGIGRTEKLFF.